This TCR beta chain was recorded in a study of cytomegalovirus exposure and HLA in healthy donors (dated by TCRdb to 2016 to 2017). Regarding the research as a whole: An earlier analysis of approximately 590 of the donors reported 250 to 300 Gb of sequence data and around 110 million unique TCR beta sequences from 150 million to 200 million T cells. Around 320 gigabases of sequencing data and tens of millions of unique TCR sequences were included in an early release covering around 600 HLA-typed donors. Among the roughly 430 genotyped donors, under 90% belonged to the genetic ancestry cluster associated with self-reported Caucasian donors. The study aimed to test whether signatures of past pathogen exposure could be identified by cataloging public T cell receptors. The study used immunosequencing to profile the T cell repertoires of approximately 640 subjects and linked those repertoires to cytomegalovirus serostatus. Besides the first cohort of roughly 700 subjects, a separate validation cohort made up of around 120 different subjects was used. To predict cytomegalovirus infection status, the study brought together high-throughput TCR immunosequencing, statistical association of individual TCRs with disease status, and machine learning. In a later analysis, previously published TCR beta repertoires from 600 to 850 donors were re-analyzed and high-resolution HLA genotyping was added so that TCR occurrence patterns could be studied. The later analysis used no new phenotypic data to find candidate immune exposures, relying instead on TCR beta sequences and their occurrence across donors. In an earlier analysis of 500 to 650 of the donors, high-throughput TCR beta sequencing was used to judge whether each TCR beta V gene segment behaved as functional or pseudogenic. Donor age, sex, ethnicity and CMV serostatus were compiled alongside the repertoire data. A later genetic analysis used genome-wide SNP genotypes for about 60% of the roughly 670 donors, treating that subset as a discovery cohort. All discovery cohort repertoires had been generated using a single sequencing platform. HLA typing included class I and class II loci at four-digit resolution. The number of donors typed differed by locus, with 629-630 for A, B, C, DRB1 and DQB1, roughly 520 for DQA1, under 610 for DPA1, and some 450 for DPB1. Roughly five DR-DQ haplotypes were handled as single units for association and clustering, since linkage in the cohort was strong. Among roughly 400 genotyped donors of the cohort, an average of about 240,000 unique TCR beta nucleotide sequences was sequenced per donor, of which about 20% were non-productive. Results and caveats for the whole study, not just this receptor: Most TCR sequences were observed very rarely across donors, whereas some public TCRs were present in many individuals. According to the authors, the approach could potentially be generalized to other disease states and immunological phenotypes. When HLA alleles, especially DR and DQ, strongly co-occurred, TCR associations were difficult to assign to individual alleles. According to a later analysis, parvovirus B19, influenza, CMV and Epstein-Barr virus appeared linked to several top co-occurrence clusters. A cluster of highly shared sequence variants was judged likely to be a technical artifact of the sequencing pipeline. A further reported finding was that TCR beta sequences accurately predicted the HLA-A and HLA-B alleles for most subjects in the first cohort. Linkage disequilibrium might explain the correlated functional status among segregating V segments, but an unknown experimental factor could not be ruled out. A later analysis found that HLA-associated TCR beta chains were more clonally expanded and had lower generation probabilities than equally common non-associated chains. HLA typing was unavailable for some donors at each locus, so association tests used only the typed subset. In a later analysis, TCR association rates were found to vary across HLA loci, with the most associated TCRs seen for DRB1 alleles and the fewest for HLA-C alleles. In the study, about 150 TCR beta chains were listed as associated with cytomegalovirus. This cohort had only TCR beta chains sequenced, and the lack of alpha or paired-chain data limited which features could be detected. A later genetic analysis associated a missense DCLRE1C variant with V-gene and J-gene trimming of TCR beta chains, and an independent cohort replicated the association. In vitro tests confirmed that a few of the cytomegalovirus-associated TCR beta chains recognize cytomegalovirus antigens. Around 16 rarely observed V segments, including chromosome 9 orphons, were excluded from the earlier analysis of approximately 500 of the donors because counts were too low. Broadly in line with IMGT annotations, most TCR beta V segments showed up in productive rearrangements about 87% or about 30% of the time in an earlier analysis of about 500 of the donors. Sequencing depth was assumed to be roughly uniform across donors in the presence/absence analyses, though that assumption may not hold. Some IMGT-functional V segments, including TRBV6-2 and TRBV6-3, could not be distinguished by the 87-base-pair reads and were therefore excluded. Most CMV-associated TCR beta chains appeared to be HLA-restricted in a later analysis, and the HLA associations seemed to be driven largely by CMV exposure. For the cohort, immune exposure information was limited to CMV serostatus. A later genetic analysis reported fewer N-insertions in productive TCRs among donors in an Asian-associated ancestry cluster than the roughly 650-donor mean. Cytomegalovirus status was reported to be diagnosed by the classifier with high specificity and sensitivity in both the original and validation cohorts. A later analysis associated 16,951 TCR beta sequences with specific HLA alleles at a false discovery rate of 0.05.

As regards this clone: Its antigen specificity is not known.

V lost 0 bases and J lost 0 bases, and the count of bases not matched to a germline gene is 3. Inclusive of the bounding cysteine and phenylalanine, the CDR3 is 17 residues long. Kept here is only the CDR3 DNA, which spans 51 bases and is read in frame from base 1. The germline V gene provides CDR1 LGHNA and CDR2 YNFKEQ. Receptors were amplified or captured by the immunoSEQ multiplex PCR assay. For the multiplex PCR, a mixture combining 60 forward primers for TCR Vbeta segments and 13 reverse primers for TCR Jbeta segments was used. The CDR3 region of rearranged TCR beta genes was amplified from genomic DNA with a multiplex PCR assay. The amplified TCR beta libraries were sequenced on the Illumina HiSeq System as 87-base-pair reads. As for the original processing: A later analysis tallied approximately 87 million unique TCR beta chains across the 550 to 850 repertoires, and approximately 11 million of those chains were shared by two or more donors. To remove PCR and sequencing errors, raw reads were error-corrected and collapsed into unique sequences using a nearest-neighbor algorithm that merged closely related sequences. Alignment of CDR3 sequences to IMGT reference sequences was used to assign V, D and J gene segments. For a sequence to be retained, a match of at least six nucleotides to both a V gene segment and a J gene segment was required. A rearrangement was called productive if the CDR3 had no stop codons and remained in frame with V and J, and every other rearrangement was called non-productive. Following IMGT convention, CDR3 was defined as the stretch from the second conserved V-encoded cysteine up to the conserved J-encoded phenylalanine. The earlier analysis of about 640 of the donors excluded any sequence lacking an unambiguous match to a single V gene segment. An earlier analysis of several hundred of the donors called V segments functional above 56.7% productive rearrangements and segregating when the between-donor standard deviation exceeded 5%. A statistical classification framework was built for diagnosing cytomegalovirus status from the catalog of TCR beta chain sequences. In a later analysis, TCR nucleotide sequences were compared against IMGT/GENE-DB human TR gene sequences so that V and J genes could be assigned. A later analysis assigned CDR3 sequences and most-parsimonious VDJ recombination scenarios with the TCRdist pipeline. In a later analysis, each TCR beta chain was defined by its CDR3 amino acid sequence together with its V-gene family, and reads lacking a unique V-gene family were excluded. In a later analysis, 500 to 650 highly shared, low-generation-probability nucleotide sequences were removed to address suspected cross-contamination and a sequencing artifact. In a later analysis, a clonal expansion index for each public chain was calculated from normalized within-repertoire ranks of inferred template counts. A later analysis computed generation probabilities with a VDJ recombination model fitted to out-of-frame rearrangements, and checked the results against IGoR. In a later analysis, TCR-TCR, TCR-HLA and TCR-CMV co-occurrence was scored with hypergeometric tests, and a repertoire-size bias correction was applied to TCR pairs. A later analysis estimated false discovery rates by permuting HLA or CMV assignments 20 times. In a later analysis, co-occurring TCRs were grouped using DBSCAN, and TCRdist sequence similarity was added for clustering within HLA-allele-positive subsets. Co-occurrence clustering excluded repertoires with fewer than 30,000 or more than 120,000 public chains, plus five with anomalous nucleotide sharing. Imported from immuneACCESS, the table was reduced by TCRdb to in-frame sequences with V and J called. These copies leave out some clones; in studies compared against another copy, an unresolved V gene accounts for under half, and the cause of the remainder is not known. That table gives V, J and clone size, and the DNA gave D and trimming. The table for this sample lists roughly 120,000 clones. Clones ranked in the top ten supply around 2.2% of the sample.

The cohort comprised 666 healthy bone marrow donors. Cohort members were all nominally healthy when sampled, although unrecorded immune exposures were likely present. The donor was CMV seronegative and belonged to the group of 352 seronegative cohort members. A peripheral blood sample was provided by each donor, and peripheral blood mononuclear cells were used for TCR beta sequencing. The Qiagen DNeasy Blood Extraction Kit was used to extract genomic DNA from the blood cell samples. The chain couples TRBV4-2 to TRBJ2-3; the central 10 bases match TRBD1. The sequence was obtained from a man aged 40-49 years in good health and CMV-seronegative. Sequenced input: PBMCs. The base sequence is TGTGCCAGCAGCCAAGAGGGACAGGGGACTAGCACAGATACGCAGTATTTT. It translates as CASSQEGQGTSTDTQYF.